Presented here are 2 T cell receptor beta chains from one specimen sequenced in a study of beta chain features in type 1 diabetes. Study-level points and caveats: The study found moderately but significantly shorter TCRB CDR3s in all four CD4+ subsets of Type 1 diabetes patients.

No antigens are known for them. Reverse transcribing all isolated RNA meant expressed TCRB transcripts were sequenced. Using immunoSEQ multiplex PCR, the repertoire was profiled, and TCRdb retains in-frame clones only, with some absent. The data contain hundreds of thousands of clones, 10% to 15% of them seen just once; the ten biggest clones take up 0.008% to 0.011%. The sample consisted of naive CD4+ T cells from blood. These receptors all come from a woman under 30 with type 1 diabetes.

The chain employs TRBV5-1 and TRBJ2-1, with 7 bases lining up with TRBD1. V gave up 3 bases and J gave up 5 bases; unmatched junction bases: 8. The germline CDR1 and CDR2 sequences are SGHRS and YFSETQ. The CDR3 contains 15 residues. CDR3 in DNA: TGCGCCAGCAGCTGGAAGACAGGGATGCACAATGAGCAGTTCTTC. Its translation: CASSWKTGMHNEQFF.

CDR3: CASSSGTSGRAGEEQFF. CDR3 sequence (DNA): TGTGCCAGCAGCTCCGGGACTAGCGGGAGGGCCGGGGAGGAGCAGTTCTTC. The chain combines TRBV21-1 with TRBJ2-1; the table gives TRBD2 as D, unverified against the DNA. TRBV21-1 is a listed pseudogene. The CDR3 consists of 17 residues.